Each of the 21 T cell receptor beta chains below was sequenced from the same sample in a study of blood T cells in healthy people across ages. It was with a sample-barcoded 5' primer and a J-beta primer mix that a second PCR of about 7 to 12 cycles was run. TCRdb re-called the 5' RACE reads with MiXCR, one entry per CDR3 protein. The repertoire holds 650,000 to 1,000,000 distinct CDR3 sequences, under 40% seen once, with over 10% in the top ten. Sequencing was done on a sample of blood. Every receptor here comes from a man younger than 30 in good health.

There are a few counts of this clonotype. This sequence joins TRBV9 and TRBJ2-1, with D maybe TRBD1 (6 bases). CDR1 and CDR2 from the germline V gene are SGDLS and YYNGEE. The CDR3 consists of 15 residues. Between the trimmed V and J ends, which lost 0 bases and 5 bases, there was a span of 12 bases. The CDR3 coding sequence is TGTGCCAGCAGCGTAGAGGGACAACCCCACAATGAGCAGTTCTTC. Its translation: CASSVEGQPHNEQFF. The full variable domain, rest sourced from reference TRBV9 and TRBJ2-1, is DSGVTQTPKHLITATGQRVTLRCSPRSGDLSVYWYQQSLDQGLQFLIQYYNGEERAKGNILERFSAQQFPDLHSELNLSSLELGDSALYFCASSVEGQPHNEQFFGPGTRLTVL.

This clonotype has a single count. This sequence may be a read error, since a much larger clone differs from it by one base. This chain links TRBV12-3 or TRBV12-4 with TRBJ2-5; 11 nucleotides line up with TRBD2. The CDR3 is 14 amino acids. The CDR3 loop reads CAGSMTSGEETQYF. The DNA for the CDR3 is TGTGCCGGCAGTATGACTAGCGGGGAAGAGACCCAGTACTTC.

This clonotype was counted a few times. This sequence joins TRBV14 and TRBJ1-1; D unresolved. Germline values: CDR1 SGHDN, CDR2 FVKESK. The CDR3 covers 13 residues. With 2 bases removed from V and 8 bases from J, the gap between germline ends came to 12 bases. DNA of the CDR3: TGTGCCAGCAGCCAAACCCCAAGTCCCGAAGCTTTCTTT. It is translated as CASSQTPSPEAFF.

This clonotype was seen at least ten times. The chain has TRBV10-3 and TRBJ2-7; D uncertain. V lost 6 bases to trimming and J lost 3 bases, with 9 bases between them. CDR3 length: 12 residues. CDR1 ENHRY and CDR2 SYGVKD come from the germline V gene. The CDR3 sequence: CAIRSGGYEQYF. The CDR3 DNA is TGTGCCATCAGGTCCGGTGGCTACGAGCAGTACTTC.

The CDR3 nucleotides are TGCAGCGTTGAAGATATCCGGGAGGGGGTTGAGCAGTTCTTC. Amino acid sequence: CSVEDIREGVEQFF. The V and J genes are TRBV29-1 and TRBJ2-1; 8 bases are a match to TRBD2. Trimming cost V 0 bases and J 9 bases; bases outside gene matches: 7. The CDR3 contains 14 residues. Germline CDR1 reads SQVTM; CDR2 reads ANQGSEA.

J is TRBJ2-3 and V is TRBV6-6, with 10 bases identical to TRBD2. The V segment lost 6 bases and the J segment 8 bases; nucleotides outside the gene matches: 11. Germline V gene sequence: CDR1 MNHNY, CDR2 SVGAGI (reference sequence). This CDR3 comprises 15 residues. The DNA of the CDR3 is TGTGCCAGCAGCCACACTAGCGGGGCCCATTCTACGCAGTATTTT. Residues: CASSHTSGAHSTQYF.

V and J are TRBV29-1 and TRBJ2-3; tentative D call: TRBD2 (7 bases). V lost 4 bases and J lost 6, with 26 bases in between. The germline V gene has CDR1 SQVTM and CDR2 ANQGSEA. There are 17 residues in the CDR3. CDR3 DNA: TGCAGCGTTGCAACGGGGGGCGCCCTTGAACGGAGTGATACGCAGTATTTT. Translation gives CSVATGGALERSDTQYF.

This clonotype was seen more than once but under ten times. CDR3 region: CASSQDLSQGVGGNEKLFF. CDR3 sequence (DNA): TGCGCCAGCAGCCAAGATTTGTCGCAGGGCGTAGGGGGTAATGAAAAACTGTTTTTT. The rearrangement links TRBV4-1 to TRBJ1-4, with D possibly TRBD1 on 6 matching bases. The CDR3 sequence is 19 residues long. Germline V gives CDR1 MGHRA, CDR2 YSYEKL. V shed 0 bases and J shed 4 bases, with 21 bases lying between them.

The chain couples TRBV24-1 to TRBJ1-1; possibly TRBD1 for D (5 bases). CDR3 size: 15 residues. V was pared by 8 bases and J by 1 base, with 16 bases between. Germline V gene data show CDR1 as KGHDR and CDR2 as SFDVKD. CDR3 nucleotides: TGTGCCACCACAATCTGTGACAGACCGAACACTGAAGCTTTCTTT. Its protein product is CATTICDRPNTEAFF.

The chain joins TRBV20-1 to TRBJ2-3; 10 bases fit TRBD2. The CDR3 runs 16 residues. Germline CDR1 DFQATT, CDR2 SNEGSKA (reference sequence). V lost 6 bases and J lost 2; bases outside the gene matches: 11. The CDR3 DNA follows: TGCAGTGCGACCCCCCAGCGGGGGGGTGACACAGATACGCAGTATTTT. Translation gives CSATPQRGGDTDTQYF.

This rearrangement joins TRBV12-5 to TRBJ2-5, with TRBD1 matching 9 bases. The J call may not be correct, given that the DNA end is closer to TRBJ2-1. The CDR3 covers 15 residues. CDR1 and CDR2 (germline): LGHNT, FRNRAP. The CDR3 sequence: CASGLDRGPQETQFF. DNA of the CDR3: TGTGCTAGTGGTTTGGACAGGGGGCCCCAAGAGACCCAGTTCTTC.

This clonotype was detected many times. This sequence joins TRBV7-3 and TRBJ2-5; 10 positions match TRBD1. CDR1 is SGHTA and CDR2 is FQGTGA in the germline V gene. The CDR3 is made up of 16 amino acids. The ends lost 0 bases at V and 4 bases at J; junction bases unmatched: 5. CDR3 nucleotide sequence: TGTGCCAGCAGCTTAACGCGAGGGACAGGGGCAGAGACCCAGTACTTC. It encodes CASSLTRGTGAETQYF.

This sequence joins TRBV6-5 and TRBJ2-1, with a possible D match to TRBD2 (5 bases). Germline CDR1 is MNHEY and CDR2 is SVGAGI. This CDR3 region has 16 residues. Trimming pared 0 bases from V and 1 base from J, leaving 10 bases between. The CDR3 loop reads CASSYSRVGSYNEQFF. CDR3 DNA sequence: TGTGCCAGCAGTTACTCGAGGGTGGGATCCTACAATGAGCAGTTCTTC.

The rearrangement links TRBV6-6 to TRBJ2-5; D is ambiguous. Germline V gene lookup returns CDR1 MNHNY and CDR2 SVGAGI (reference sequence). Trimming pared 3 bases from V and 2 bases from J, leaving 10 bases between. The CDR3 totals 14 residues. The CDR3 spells CASSYFGPQETQYF. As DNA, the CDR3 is TGTGCCAGCAGTTATTTCGGCCCACAAGAGACCCAGTACTTC.

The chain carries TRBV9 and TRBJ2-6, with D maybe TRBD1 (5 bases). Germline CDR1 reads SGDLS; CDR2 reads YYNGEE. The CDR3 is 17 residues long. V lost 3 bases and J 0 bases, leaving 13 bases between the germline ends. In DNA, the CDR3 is TGTGCCAGCAGCGAGCCCTTAACAGGCTCTGGGGCCAACGTCCTGACTTTC. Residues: CASSEPLTGSGANVLTF. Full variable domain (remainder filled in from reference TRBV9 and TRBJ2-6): DSGVTQTPKHLITATGQRVTLRCSPRSGDLSVYWYQQSLDQGLQFLIQYYNGEERAKGNILERFSAQQFPDLHSELNLSSLELGDSALYFCASSEPLTGSGANVLTFGAGSRLTVL.

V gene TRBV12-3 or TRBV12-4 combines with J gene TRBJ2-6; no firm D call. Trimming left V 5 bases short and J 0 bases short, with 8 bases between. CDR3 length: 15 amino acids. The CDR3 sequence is CASSPSVSGANVLTF. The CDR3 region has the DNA TGTGCCAGCAGTCCCTCAGTCTCTGGGGCCAACGTCCTGACTTTC.

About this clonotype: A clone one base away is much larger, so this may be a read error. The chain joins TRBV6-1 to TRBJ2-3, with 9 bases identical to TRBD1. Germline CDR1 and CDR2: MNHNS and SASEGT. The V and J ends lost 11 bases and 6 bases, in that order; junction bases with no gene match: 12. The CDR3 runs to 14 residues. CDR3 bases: TGTGCCGGCAACCCGACAGGGGGGCGGGATACGCAGTATTTT. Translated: CAGNPTGGRDTQYF.

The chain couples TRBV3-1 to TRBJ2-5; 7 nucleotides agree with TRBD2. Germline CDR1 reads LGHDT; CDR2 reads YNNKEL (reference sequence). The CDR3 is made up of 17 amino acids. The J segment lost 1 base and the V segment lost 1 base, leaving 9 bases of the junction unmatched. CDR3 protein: CASSQGLGGTFQETQYF. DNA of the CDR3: TGTGCCAGCAGCCAAGGTTTGGGGGGGACTTTCCAAGAGACCCAGTACTTC.

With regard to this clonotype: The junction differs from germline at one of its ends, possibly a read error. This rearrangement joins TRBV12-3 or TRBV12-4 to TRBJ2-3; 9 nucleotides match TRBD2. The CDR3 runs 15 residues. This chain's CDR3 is CSSSLTSGSTDTQYF. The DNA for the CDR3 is TGTTCCAGCAGTTTAACTAGCGGGAGCACAGATACGCAGTATTTT.

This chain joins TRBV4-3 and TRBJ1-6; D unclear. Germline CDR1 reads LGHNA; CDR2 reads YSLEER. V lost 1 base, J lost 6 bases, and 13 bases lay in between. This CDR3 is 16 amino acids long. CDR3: CASSQVIGTGNSPLHF. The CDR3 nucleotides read TGCGCCAGCAGCCAAGTAATTGGCACGGGTAATTCACCCCTCCACTTT.

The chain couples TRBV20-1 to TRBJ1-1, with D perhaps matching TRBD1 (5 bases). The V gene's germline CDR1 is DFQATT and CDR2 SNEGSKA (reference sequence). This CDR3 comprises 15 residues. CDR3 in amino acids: CRAPTGVYMNTEAFF. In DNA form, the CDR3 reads TGCAGAGCGCCAACGGGGGTCTACATGAACACTGAAGCTTTCTTT.